Here is one TCR beta chain with its context. This sample is drawn from a study of cytomegalovirus exposure and HLA in healthy donors. Sequenced by immunoSEQ multiplex PCR; TCRdb stores in-frame clones only, minus some. The sample records 100,000 to 120,000 clones, about 92% being singletons. The CDR3 is 15 residues long. Sequencing was carried out using PBMCs. The chain recombines TRBV21-1 with TRBJ2-2; the DNA was not used to check the table's D call, TRBD2. TRBV21-1 counts as a pseudogene. The sequence was obtained from a woman aged 18-30 years in good health and CMV-seronegative. In DNA form, the CDR3 reads TGTGCCAGTTCACCCGGGACTCCCAACACCGGGGAGCTGTTTTTT. Translating gives CASSPGTPNTGELFF.